This is a list of T cell receptor beta chains from one sample in a study of siplizumab effects on memory and regulatory T cells. Using immunoSEQ multiplex PCR, the repertoire was profiled, and TCRdb retains in-frame clones only, with some absent. The table lists around 110,000 clones, 94% of them singletons. The material sequenced was non-Treg CD4+ T cells sorted from blood. These receptors all come from a human donor in good health. Each CDR3 is given with its conserved first and last residue. Each record gives: D gene, clone size, V gene, J gene, CDR3 protein, CDR3 DNA. A D gene is named only where the DNA matches it firmly. Size values are once, few and many counts, or a class for expanded clones, and some rows have none.

D gene: TRBD1; clone size: -; V gene: TRBV5-1; J gene: TRBJ2-3; CDR3 protein: CASSYPGQGTDTQYF; CDR3 DNA: TGCGCCAGCAGCTATCCGGGACAGGGCACAGATACGCAGTATTTT
D gene: TRBD1; clone size: -; V gene: TRBV29-1; J gene: TRBJ1-4; CDR3 protein: CSASGTGSEKLFF; CDR3 DNA: TGCAGCGCCTCCGGGACAGGAAGTGAAAAACTGTTTTTT
D gene: -; clone size: -; V gene: TRBV5-1; J gene: TRBJ1-2; CDR3 protein: CASSLASQFAGYTF; CDR3 DNA: TGCGCCAGCAGCTTGGCCTCACAGTTTGCTGGCTACACCTTC
D gene: TRBD2; clone size: -; V gene: TRBV13; J gene: TRBJ2-7; CDR3 protein: CASSLTGVAGAEQYF; CDR3 DNA: TGTGCCAGCAGCTTAACGGGGGTAGCGGGAGCCGAGCAGTACTTC
D gene: TRBD2; clone size: -; V gene: TRBV13; J gene: TRBJ2-1; CDR3 protein: CASTVAGGSIWEQFF; CDR3 DNA: TGTGCCAGCACAGTCGCTGGCGGGAGTATCTGGGAGCAGTTCTTC
D gene: -; clone size: -; V gene: TRBV9; J gene: TRBJ2-3; CDR3 protein: CASSVEGGRADTQYF; CDR3 DNA: TGTGCCAGCAGCGTAGAGGGGGGCCGGGCAGATACGCAGTATTTT
D gene: -; clone size: -; V gene: TRBV10-3; J gene: TRBJ2-7; CDR3 protein: CAISDPRTVDYEQYF; CDR3 DNA: TGTGCCATCAGTGACCCGCGGACGGTGGACTACGAGCAGTACTTC
D gene: TRBD1; clone size: -; V gene: TRBV15; J gene: TRBJ2-4; CDR3 protein: CATSRGKDRAKNIQYF; CDR3 DNA: TGTGCCACCAGCAGAGGGAAGGACAGGGCCAAAAACATTCAGTACTTC
D gene: TRBD1; clone size: -; V gene: TRBV19; J gene: TRBJ1-6; CDR3 protein: CASSREGQGHSPLHF; CDR3 DNA: TGTGCCAGTAGTCGCGAGGGACAGGGTCATTCACCCCTCCACTTT
D gene: -; clone size: -; V gene: TRBV21-1; J gene: TRBJ1-5; CDR3 protein: CASSAPRDRVDQPQHF; CDR3 DNA: TGTGCCAGCAGCGCCCCCCGGGACAGGGTCGACCAGCCCCAGCATTTT
D gene: -; clone size: -; V gene: TRBV6-5; J gene: TRBJ2-5; CDR3 protein: CASSLTGTQETQYF; CDR3 DNA: TGTGCCAGCAGTTTAACCGGGACTCAAGAGACCCAGTACTTC
D gene: -; clone size: -; V gene: TRBV27; J gene: TRBJ1-5; CDR3 protein: CASSLRGALQPQHF; CDR3 DNA: TGTGCCAGCAGTTTACGAGGGGCTCTTCAGCCCCAGCATTTT
D gene: -; clone size: -; V gene: TRBV30; J gene: TRBJ2-1; CDR3 protein: CACSLDAAYNEQFF; CDR3 DNA: TGTGCCTGTTCTTTGGACGCGGCCTACAATGAGCAGTTCTTC
D gene: -; clone size: -; V gene: TRBV28; J gene: TRBJ1-2; CDR3 protein: CASSFGQGNEHGYTF; CDR3 DNA: TGTGCCAGCAGTTTTGGGCAGGGAAACGAACATGGCTACACCTTC
D gene: -; clone size: -; V gene: TRBV9; J gene: TRBJ2-3; CDR3 protein: CASSGDGGADTQYF; CDR3 DNA: TGTGCCAGCAGCGGCGACGGCGGGGCAGATACGCAGTATTTT
D gene: TRBD1; clone size: -; V gene: TRBV2; J gene: TRBJ1-5; CDR3 protein: CASTGTEISNQPQHF; CDR3 DNA: TGTGCCAGCACCGGGACAGAGATTAGCAATCAGCCCCAGCATTTT
D gene: -; clone size: -; V gene: TRBV23-1; J gene: TRBJ1-3; CDR3 protein: CASKRLGRISGNTIYF; CDR3 DNA: TGCGCCAGCAAGCGGTTGGGACGGATCTCTGGAAACACCATATATTTT
D gene: -; clone size: once; V gene: TRBV7-9; J gene: TRBJ1-5; CDR3 protein: CASSPKRQPQHF; CDR3 DNA: TGTGCCAGCAGCCCAAAACGGCAGCCCCAGCATTTT
D gene: TRBD1; clone size: -; V gene: TRBV7-2; J gene: TRBJ2-7; CDR3 protein: CASSTWDRAYEQYF; CDR3 DNA: TGTGCCAGCAGCACGTGGGACAGGGCCTACGAGCAGTACTTC
D gene: -; clone size: -; V gene: TRBV10-3; J gene: TRBJ2-3; CDR3 protein: CAIGAATGSTDTQYF; CDR3 DNA: TGTGCCATCGGTGCGGCGACGGGGAGCACAGATACGCAGTATTTT
D gene: TRBD1; clone size: -; V gene: TRBV6-1; J gene: TRBJ2-3; CDR3 protein: CASSEGTGSTDTQYF; CDR3 DNA: TGTGCCAGCAGTGAAGGGACAGGGAGCACAGATACGCAGTATTTT
D gene: TRBD1; clone size: -; V gene: TRBV6-5; J gene: TRBJ2-7; CDR3 protein: CASSPGDSPEQYF; CDR3 DNA: TGTGCCAGCAGTCCCGGGGACAGTCCCGAGCAGTACTTC
D gene: -; clone size: -; V gene: TRBV4-2; J gene: TRBJ2-1; CDR3 protein: CASSQEGGGHYNEQFF; CDR3 DNA: TGTGCCAGCAGCCAAGAAGGCGGGGGCCACTACAATGAGCAGTTCTTC
D gene: -; clone size: once; V gene: TRBV5-1; J gene: TRBJ1-1; CDR3 protein: CASSLGTPLAPEAFF; CDR3 DNA: TGCGCCAGCAGCTTGGGGACGCCCTTAGCCCCTGAAGCTTTCTTT
D gene: TRBD1; clone size: -; V gene: TRBV6-5; J gene: TRBJ1-2; CDR3 protein: CASRLSGQGRGYTF; CDR3 DNA: TGTGCCAGCAGATTATCCGGACAGGGGAGAGGCTACACCTTC
D gene: TRBD1; clone size: -; V gene: TRBV6-5; J gene: TRBJ1-3; CDR3 protein: CASSYDRAGNTIYF; CDR3 DNA: TGTGCCAGCAGTTACGACAGGGCTGGAAACACCATATATTTT
D gene: -; clone size: -; V gene: TRBV6-1; J gene: TRBJ2-1; CDR3 protein: CASVASGSSYNEQFF; CDR3 DNA: TGTGCCAGCGTGGCAAGCGGAAGCTCCTACAATGAGCAGTTCTTC
D gene: -; clone size: -; V gene: TRBV6-6; J gene: TRBJ2-3; CDR3 protein: CASSYSTGGSDTQYF; CDR3 DNA: TGTGCCAGCAGTTATTCGACAGGTGGATCAGATACGCAGTATTTT
D gene: TRBD1; clone size: -; V gene: TRBV18; J gene: TRBJ2-5; CDR3 protein: CASSPSGTVDTQYF; CDR3 DNA: TGTGCCAGCTCACCAAGTGGGACAGTTGATACCCAGTACTTC
D gene: -; clone size: -; V gene: TRBV11-2; J gene: TRBJ2-2; CDR3 protein: CASSYGVNTGELFF; CDR3 DNA: TGTGCCAGCAGTTATGGGGTGAACACCGGGGAGCTGTTTTTT
D gene: TRBD2; clone size: -; V gene: TRBV6-1; J gene: TRBJ2-3; CDR3 protein: CASRESGGDTQYF; CDR3 DNA: TGTGCCAGCAGGGAGAGCGGGGGGGATACGCAGTATTTT
D gene: TRBD1; clone size: once; V gene: TRBV6-6; J gene: TRBJ2-7; CDR3 protein: CASEQGETGSYEQYF; CDR3 DNA: TGTGCCAGCGAGCAGGGGGAAACCGGCTCCTACGAGCAGTACTTC
D gene: TRBD2; clone size: -; V gene: TRBV7-9; J gene: TRBJ2-7; CDR3 protein: CASSHLAVAYEQYF; CDR3 DNA: TGTGCCAGCAGCCATCTAGCGGTGGCCTACGAGCAGTACTTC
D gene: TRBD1; clone size: -; V gene: TRBV5-4; J gene: TRBJ1-4; CDR3 protein: CASSPRTGPNEKLFF; CDR3 DNA: TGTGCCAGCAGCCCCAGGACAGGGCCTAATGAAAAACTGTTTTTT
D gene: TRBD2; clone size: -; V gene: TRBV6-1; J gene: TRBJ2-3; CDR3 protein: CASSEGVSGELADTQYF; CDR3 DNA: TGTGCCAGCAGTGAAGGGGTTAGCGGGGAGTTAGCAGATACGCAGTATTTT
D gene: TRBD1; clone size: -; V gene: TRBV2; J gene: TRBJ1-5; CDR3 protein: CASSERTGGNQPQHF; CDR3 DNA: TGTGCCAGCAGTGAACGGACAGGGGGCAATCAGCCCCAGCATTTT
D gene: -; clone size: -; V gene: TRBV6-4; J gene: TRBJ1-1; CDR3 protein: CASRRDRNTEAFF; CDR3 DNA: TGTGCCAGCCGCAGGGATAGAAACACTGAAGCTTTCTTT
D gene: -; clone size: -; V gene: TRBV7-2; J gene: TRBJ2-2; CDR3 protein: CASSQRQGGTGELFF; CDR3 DNA: TGTGCCAGCAGCCAACGGCAGGGGGGCACCGGGGAGCTGTTTTTT
D gene: TRBD2; clone size: -; V gene: TRBV7-2; J gene: TRBJ2-5; CDR3 protein: CASSLVVAGGIQETQYF; CDR3 DNA: TGTGCCAGCAGCTTAGTAGTCGCGGGGGGGATCCAAGAGACCCAGTACTTC
D gene: TRBD2; clone size: -; V gene: TRBV12-5; J gene: TRBJ2-1; CDR3 protein: CASGLGLAGGDEQFF; CDR3 DNA: TGTGCTAGTGGTTTGGGTCTAGCGGGAGGGGATGAGCAGTTCTTC
D gene: TRBD1; clone size: -; V gene: TRBV6-5; J gene: TRBJ1-2; CDR3 protein: CASRSGGQGAHGYTF; CDR3 DNA: TGTGCCAGCAGATCAGGGGGACAGGGGGCGCATGGCTACACCTTC
D gene: -; clone size: -; V gene: TRBV7-9; J gene: TRBJ1-1; CDR3 protein: CASSLESGSYFGTEAFF; CDR3 DNA: TGTGCCAGCAGCTTAGAATCGGGATCCTATTTCGGCACTGAAGCTTTCTTT
D gene: -; clone size: -; V gene: TRBV29-1; J gene: TRBJ2-7; CDR3 protein: CSVGDPTDRLQSYEQYF; CDR3 DNA: TGCAGCGTTGGAGACCCAACCGACAGGCTTCAATCCTACGAGCAGTACTTC
D gene: TRBD1; clone size: -; V gene: TRBV11-2; J gene: TRBJ1-5; CDR3 protein: CASSLGQYQPQHF; CDR3 DNA: TGTGCCAGCAGCCTGGGACAGTATCAGCCCCAGCATTTT
D gene: -; clone size: -; V gene: TRBV9; J gene: TRBJ1-5; CDR3 protein: CASSVGLGQPQHF; CDR3 DNA: TGTGCCAGCAGCGTAGGGTTGGGTCAGCCCCAGCATTTT
D gene: -; clone size: -; V gene: TRBV11-3; J gene: TRBJ2-1; CDR3 protein: CASSSEQYNEQFF; CDR3 DNA: TGTGCCAGCAGCTCTGAACAGTACAATGAGCAGTTCTTC